This is a list of T cell receptor beta chains from one sample in a study of tumor and adjacent non-tumor tissue in lung cancer. TCRdb re-called the multiplex PCR reads through MiXCR, storing one row per CDR3 protein. The sample records 85,000 to 100,000 distinct CDR3 sequences, about 67% being singletons. Sample: lung tumor tissue. The origin of the receptors is a man aged 60-69 years with non-small cell lung cancer. Each CDR3 is given with its conserved first and last residue. The D gene is left open where the match is weak. Rows give clone size only sometimes, using once, few, many, or a class for an expanded clone.

d_gene,j_gene,abundance,v_gene,CDR3nt,CDR3aa
-,TRBJ2-5,-,TRBV12-3/TRBV12-4,TGTGCCAGCTGTTTGGGATGGAGACATGGAAAGACCCAGTACTTC,CASCLGWRHGKTQYF
-,TRBJ2-7,many,TRBV5-1,TGCGCCAGCAGCTCGGGACCAACCTACGAGCAGTACTTC,CASSSGPTYEQYF
-,TRBJ2-1,-,TRBV28,TGTGCCAGCAGTTTAGAGGGTGTGGCAGGGCTTAATGAGCAGCTCTTC,CASSLEGVAGLNEQLF
-,TRBJ2-3,many,TRBV28,TGTGCCAGCAGTTCACCCCCGCCTCTTACAGATACGCAGTATTTT,CASSSPPPLTDTQYF
-,TRBJ1-1,once,TRBV4-2,TGTGCCAGCAGCCAAGAAAAGGGAGGTGTAACTTCCTTT,CASSQEKGGVTSF
-,TRBJ2-3,medium-sized,TRBV11-2,TGTGCCAGCAGCCCAGCAGGCCACGGAGATACGCAGTATTTT,CASSPAGHGDTQYF
-,TRBJ2-3,-,TRBV29-1,TGCAGCGTCGCTGGGACATCTAGCACAGATACACAGTATTTT,CSVAGTSSTDTQYF
-,TRBJ2-7,-,TRBV4-2,TGTGCCAGCAGCCAAGAAAAGAGCGCGAACTCCTACGAGCAATACTTC,CASSQEKSANSYEQYF
-,TRBJ2-7,-,TRBV5-1,TGCGCCAGCAGCTTGGAGTCTAACGGCTACGAGCAGTACTTC,CASSLESNGYEQYF
-,TRBJ2-5,-,TRBV20-1,TGCAGTGCTACCGGGACATGTGGCCAAGAGACCCAGTACTTC,CSATGTCGQETQYF
-,TRBJ2-7,once,TRBV4-1,TGTGCCAGCAGCCAAGAATCGGTAGGGAGAGGGTACGAGCATTACTTC,CASSQESVGRGYEHYF
TRBD1,TRBJ1-1,many,TRBV6-1,TGTGCCAGCAGTGGGACAGGGGGTCGTACTGAAGCTTTCTTT,CASSGTGGRTEAFF
TRBD1,TRBJ2-7,many,TRBV28,TGTGCCAGCAGTTCCCCGGGACAGCCCTACGAGCAGTACTTC,CASSSPGQPYEQYF
-,TRBJ2-1,many,TRBV6-2/TRBV6-3,TGTGCCAGCAGTTCAAACAATGAGCAGTTCTTC,CASSSNNEQFF
-,TRBJ2-2,-,TRBV28,TGTGCCAGCAGTCAGGGCATGGGGATCGGGAAGCTGTTGTTT,CASSQGMGIGKLLF
TRBD1,TRBJ2-3,-,TRBV5-4,TGTGCCAGCAGACCGGACAGGGTAACTAGGACATATACGCAGTATTTT,CASRPDRVTRTYTQYF
TRBD1,TRBJ2-7,-,TRBV20-1,TGCAGTGCTCTAAATCGAGGACAGGGTTCTAGGGCTGGAGAGCAGTACTTC,CSALNRGQGSRAGEQYF
-,TRBJ2-5,medium-sized,TRBV20-1,TGCAGTGCTAGAACGGGCGGTGAGACCCAGTACTTC,CSARTGGETQYF
-,TRBJ1-3,-,TRBV7-6,TGTGCCAGCAGCCCAGGTCCGGGGTACTCTGGAAACACCATATATTTT,CASSPGPGYSGNTIYF
TRBD1,TRBJ1-1,few,TRBV5-5,TGTGCCAGCAGTTACAAGCCGGGACAGGGGGCGGGTATGACTGAAGCTTTCTTT,CASSYKPGQGAGMTEAFF
-,TRBJ2-5,-,TRBV11-3,TGTGCCAGCAGCTCGCTCAGAGAGACCCAGAACTTC,CASSSLRETQNF
-,TRBJ2-7,-,TRBV4-1,TGCGCCAGCGGCCAAGATAGTAAGCCCTACGGGCAGTACTTC,CASGQDSKPYGQYF
-,TRBJ1-6,-,TRBV6-1,TGTGCCAGCACCGGGACAACTCATTCACCCCTCCACTTT,CASTGTTHSPLHF
TRBD1,TRBJ1-1,many,TRBV12-3/TRBV12-4,TGTGCGAGCACGCAGGGGGCTAGCACTGAAGCTTTCTTT,CASTQGASTEAFF
-,TRBJ2-1,-,TRBV11-2,TGTGCCAGCAGCTTAAAACGGACACCCTACAATGAGCAGTTCTTC,CASSLKRTPYNEQFF
TRBD1,TRBJ2-1,medium-sized,TRBV11-1,TGTGCCAGCCTGGCGGACAGGGGTACTAATGAGCAGTTCTTC,CASLADRGTNEQFF
TRBD1,TRBJ2-5,-,TRBV24-1,TGTGCCAACAGTGACCCTAAACCGGGACAGAAGACCCACTACTTC,CANSDPKPGQKTHYF
-,TRBJ2-7,few,TRBV28,-,CTSSSSAPQYF
-,TRBJ1-6,many,TRBV21-1,TGTGCCAGCAGCAAGAGGCAGAACCCCAATTCACCCCTCCACTTT,CASSKRQNPNSPLHF
-,TRBJ1-2,-,TRBV12-3/TRBV12-4,TGTGCCAGCAGTTATACATGGTATGGCTACACCTTC,CASSYTWYGYTF
-,TRBJ2-3,-,TRBV7-9,TGTGCCAGGAGCTTAGCCAGGGGCGAGATCACAGATACGCATTATTTT,CARSLARGEITDTHYF
-,TRBJ2-2,once,TRBV4-2,TGTGCCAGCAGCGCAACGGCGGAGAATAGCGGAGAGCTGTTTTTT,CASSATAENSGELFF
-,TRBJ2-3,few,TRBV2,TGTGCCAGCAGTGAATCCTCAGATACGCAGTATTTT,CASSESSDTQYF
TRBD1,TRBJ2-1,many,TRBV4-3,TGCGCCAGCAGCCAAGATCCGGGACAGATGTACAATGAGCAGTTCTTC,CASSQDPGQMYNEQFF
-,TRBJ1-5,-,TRBV20-1,TGCAGTGCAACCCGGGGGTGGCAGGATCAGCCCCAGCATTTT,CSATRGWQDQPQHF
-,TRBJ2-3,once,TRBV4-2,TGTGTCAGCAGCCAAGAAGGTAGCGGAGCCACAGATACGCAGTATTTC,CVSSQEGSGATDTQYF
-,TRBJ1-2,-,TRBV12-3/TRBV12-4,TGTGCCTGCAGTCTGAAGACTCAGGGTTTCGATGGCTACACCTTC,CACSLKTQGFDGYTF
-,TRBJ2-1,-,TRBV11-2,TGTGCCAGCAGCTTAGACAGGGGCAATGAGCACTTCTTC,CASSLDRGNEHFF
-,TRBJ1-4,many,TRBV20-1,TGCAGTGCTTCAGGCGAAAAACTGTTTTTT,CSASGEKLFF
-,TRBJ1-2,-,TRBV6-1,TGTGCCAGCAGTGTTGGGGTTAATGGCTATTGCTACACCTTC,CASSVGVNGYCYTF
TRBD1,TRBJ2-5,many,TRBV6-1,TGTGCCAGCGCGGACAGGGGTGAGACCCAGTACTTC,CASADRGETQYF
-,TRBJ2-1,-,TRBV20-1,TGCAGTGCCCGGGCCGGCGGACCTTCCTACAATGAGCAGTTCTTC,CSARAGGPSYNEQFF
-,TRBJ2-7,-,TRBV29-1,TGCAACGCCAAGATAGGCGTGTACGAGCAGTACTTC,CNAKIGVYEQYF
-,TRBJ1-6,-,TRBV6-5,TGTGTCAGTAGTTTGAGGACTGGAACCTATAATTCACCCCTCCACTTT,CVSSLRTGTYNSPLHF